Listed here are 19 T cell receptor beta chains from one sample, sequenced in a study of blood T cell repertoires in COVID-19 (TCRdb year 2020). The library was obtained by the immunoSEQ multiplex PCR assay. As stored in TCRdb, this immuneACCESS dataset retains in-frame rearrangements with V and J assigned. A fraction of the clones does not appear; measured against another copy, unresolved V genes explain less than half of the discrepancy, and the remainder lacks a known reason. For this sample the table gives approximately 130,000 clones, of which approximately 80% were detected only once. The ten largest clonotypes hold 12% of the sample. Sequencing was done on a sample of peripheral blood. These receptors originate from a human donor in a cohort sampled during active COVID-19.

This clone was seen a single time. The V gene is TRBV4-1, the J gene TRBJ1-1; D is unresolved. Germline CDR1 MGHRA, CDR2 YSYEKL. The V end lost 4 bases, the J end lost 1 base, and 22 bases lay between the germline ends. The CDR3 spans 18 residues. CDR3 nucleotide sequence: TGCGCCAGCAGCCGAGAGACCGGGGAGACTAGCTCGAACACTGAAGCTTTCTTT. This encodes CASSRETGETSSNTEAFF.

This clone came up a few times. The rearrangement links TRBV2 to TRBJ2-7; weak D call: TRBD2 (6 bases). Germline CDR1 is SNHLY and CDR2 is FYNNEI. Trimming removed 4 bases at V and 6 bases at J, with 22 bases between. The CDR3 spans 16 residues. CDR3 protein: CASSVTRTGGMGEQYF. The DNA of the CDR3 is TGTGCCAGCAGTGTCACTAGGACGGGCGGGATGGGCGAGCAGTACTTC.

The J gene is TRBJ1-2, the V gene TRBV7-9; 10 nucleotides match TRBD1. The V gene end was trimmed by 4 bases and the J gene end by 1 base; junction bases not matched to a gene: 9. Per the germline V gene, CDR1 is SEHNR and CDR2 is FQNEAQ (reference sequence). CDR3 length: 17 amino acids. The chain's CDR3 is CASSSGGTGDLNYGYTF. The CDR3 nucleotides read TGTGCCAGCAGCTCGGGGGGGACAGGGGACCTTAACTATGGCTACACCTTC.

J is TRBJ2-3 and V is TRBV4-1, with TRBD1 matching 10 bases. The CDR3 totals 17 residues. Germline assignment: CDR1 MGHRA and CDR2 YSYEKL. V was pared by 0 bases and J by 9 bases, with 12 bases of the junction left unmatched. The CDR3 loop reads CASSQEWATGGLGTQYF. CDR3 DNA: TGCGCCAGCAGCCAAGAATGGGCGACAGGGGGCCTGGGGACGCAGTATTTT.

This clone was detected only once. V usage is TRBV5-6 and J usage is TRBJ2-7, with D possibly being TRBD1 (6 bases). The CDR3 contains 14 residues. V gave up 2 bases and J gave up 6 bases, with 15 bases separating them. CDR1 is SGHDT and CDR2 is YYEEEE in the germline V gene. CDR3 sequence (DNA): TGTGCCAGCAGCTTTCTAACAGGGAACCTCGAGCAGTACTTC. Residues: CASSFLTGNLEQYF. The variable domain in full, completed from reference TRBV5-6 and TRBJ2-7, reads DAGVTQSPTHLIKTRGQQVTLRCSPKSGHDTVSWYQQALGQGPQFIFQYYEEEERQRGNFPDRFSGHQFPNYSSELNVNALLLGDSALYLCASSFLTGNLEQYFGPGTRLTVT.

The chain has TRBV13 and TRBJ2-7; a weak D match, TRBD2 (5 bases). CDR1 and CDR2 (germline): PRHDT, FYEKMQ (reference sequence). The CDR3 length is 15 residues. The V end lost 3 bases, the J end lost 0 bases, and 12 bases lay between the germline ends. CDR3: CASSFIAISSYEQYF. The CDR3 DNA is TGTGCCAGCAGCTTTATAGCGATTAGCTCCTACGAGCAGTACTTC.

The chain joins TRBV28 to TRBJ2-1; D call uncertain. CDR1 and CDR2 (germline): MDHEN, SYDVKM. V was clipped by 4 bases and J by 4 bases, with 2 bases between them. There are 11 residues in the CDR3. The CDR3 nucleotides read TGTGCCAGCAGTTCATACAATGAGCAGTTCTTC. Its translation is CASSSYNEQFF.

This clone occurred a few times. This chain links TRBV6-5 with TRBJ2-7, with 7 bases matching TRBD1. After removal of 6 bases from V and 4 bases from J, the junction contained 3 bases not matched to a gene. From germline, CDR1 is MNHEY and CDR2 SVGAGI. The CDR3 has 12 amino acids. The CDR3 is CASSPQGYEQYF. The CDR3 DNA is TGTGCCAGCAGCCCACAGGGGTACGAGCAGTACTTC.

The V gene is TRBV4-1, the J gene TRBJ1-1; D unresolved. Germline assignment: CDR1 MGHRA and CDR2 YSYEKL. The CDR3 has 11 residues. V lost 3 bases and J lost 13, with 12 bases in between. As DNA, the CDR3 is TGCGCCAGCAGCCACGCGGGCCTGGATTTCTTT. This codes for CASSHAGLDFF.

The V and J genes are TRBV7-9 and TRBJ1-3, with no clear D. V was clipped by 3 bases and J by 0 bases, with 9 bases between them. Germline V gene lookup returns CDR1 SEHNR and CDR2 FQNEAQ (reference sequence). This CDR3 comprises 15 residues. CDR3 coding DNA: TGTGCCAGCAGCTTGGCAGGCCGCTCTGGAAACACCATATATTTT. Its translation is CASSLAGRSGNTIYF.

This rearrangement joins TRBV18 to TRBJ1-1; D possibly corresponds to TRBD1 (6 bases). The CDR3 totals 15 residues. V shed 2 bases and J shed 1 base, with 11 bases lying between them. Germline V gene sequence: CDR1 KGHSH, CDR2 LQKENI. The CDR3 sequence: CASSPGGQKNTEAFF. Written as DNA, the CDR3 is TGTGCCAGCTCACCAGGAGGACAGAAGAACACTGAAGCTTTCTTT.

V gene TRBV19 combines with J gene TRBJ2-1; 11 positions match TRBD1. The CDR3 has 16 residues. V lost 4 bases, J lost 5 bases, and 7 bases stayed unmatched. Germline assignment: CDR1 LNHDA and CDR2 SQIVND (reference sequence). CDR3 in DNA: TGTGCCAGTAGTACCCAGGGACAGGGGGTCCACAATGAGCAGTTCTTC. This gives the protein CASSTQGQGVHNEQFF.

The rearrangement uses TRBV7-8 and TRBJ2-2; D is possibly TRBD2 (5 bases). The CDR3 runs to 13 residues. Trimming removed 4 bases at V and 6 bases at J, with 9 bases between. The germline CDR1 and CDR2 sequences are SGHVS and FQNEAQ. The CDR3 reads CASSYGLAGELFF. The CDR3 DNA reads TGTGCCAGCAGCTACGGACTTGCCGGGGAGCTGTTTTTT.

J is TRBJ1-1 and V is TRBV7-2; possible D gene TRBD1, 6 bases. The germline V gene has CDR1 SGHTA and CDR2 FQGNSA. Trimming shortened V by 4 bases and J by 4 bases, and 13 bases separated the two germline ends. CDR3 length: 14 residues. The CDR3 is CASSSQGQGTEAFF. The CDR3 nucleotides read TGTGCCAGCAGCTCCCAGGGGCAGGGCACTGAAGCTTTCTTT.

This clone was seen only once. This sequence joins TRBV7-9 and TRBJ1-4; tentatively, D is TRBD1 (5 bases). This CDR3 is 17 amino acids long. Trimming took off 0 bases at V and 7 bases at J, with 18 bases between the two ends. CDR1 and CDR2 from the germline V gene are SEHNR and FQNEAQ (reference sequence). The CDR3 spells CASSLAARGLQGEKLFF. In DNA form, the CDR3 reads TGTGCCAGCAGCTTAGCCGCCCGCGGCCTTCAGGGTGAAAAACTGTTTTTT.

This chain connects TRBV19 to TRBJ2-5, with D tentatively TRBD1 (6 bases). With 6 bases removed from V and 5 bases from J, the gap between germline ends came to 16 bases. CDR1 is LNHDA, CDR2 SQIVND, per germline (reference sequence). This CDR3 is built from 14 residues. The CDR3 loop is CASSGQTSWETQYF. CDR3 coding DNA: TGTGCCAGTAGCGGACAGACGTCTTGGGAGACCCAGTACTTC.

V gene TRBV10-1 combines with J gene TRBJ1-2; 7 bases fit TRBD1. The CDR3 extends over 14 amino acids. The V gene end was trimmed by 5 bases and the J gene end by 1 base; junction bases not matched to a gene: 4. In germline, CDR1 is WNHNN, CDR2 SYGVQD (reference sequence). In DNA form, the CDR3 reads TGCGCCAGCAGTCCCGGGACAGTTAACTATGGCTACACCTTC. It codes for CASSPGTVNYGYTF.

DNA of the CDR3: TGTGCCAGCAGGTCGGGCCTAGCGGGCCTCGAGCAGTACTTC. Its translation: CASRSGLAGLEQYF. The chain has TRBV5-4 and TRBJ2-7; TRBD2 matches at 8 bases. The germline V gene has CDR1 SGHNT and CDR2 YYREEE (reference sequence). The CDR3 contains 14 residues. V lost 5 bases and J lost 6; bases outside the gene matches: 10. The complete variable domain, with remaining parts taken from reference TRBV5-4 and TRBJ2-7, reads ETGVTQSPTHLIKTRGQQVTLRCSSQSGHNTVSWYQQALGQGPQFIFQYYREEENGRGNFPPRFSGLQFPNYSSELNVNALELDDSALYLCASRSGLAGLEQYFGPGTRLTVT.

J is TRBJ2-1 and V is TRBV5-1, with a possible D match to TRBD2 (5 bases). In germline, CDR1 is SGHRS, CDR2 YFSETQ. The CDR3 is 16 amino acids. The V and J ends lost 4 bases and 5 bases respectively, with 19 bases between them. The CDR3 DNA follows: TGCGCCAGCAGCCCGGAGCTTTTGAGGGCTCACAATGAGCAGTTCTTC. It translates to CASSPELLRAHNEQFF.